The 31 T cell receptor beta chains reported below all come from one sample, sequenced in a study of blood T cells in healthy people across ages (dated by TCRdb to 2014 to 2015). Library preparation used 5' RACE. Reads for this sample came from an Illumina HiSeq 2500. The second PCR ran for roughly 7 to 11 cycles and used a J-beta primer mix along with a sample-barcoded 5' primer. In-frame beta chains were kept once TCRdb had trimmed the public reads at Q25 with fastp and called clones with MiXCR. Each record represents a unique CDR3 protein, reported with the most common genes and DNA among its rows. The sample includes approximately 800,000 distinct CDR3 sequences, with 20% to 30% observed a single time. 3% of the sample belongs to the ten largest clones. These data also featured in a second study, about T cells of mothers and their children.

The sequencing sample was made of blood. The receptors derive from a boy aged 5-17 years in good health.

This clonotype came up a few times. The chain is built from TRBV18 and TRBJ1-4; 7 bases map to TRBD1. V gave up 5 bases and J gave up 7 bases; unmatched junction bases: 10. In germline, CDR1 is KGHSH, CDR2 LQKENI. The CDR3 loop spans 15 amino acids. CDR3 nucleotides: TGTGCCAGCTCATCCTCGACAGGGACATCTGAAAAACTGTTTTTT. It yields the protein CASSSSTGTSEKLFF. Combining the CDR3 with reference TRBV18 and TRBJ1-4 gives the whole variable domain NAGVMQNPRHLVRRRGQEARLRCSPMKGHSHVYWYRQLPEEGLKFMVYLQKENIIDESGMPKERFSAEFPKEGPSILRIQQVVRGDSAAYFCASSSSTGTSEKLFFGSGTQLSVL.

This chain's CDR3 is CASGRSGTENIQYF. The DNA for the CDR3 is TGTGCCAGCGGCCGATCCGGGACAGAAAACATTCAGTACTTC. The chain carries TRBV6-5 and TRBJ2-4; 7 bases are a match to TRBD1. The V segment lost 8 bases and the J segment 5 bases; nucleotides outside the gene matches: 9. This CDR3 has 14 residues. CDR1 MNHEY and CDR2 SVGAGI come from the germline V gene.

This clonotype was counted between two and nine times. The gene calls are TRBV12-3 or TRBV12-4 and TRBJ2-1; D is unclear. Trimming took 3 bases from V and 4 from J, leaving 10 bases between them. The CDR3 consists of 14 residues. CDR3 loop: CASSLPNRYNEQFF. The CDR3 region has the DNA TGTGCCAGCAGTTTGCCAAACCGGTACAATGAGCAGTTCTTC.

The CDR3 sequence is CASSRSMPPETQYF. CDR3 sequence (DNA): TGTGCCAGCTCACGGTCTATGCCGCCGGAGACCCAGTACTTC. The J gene is TRBJ2-5, the V gene TRBV18; D is unclear. Trimming left V 4 bases short and J 5 bases short, with 14 bases between. Germline values: CDR1 KGHSH, CDR2 LQKENI. The length of the CDR3 is 14 residues.

The chain employs TRBV6-1 and TRBJ2-7; D may be TRBD1 or TRBD2 (5 bases each). The germline gives CDR1 MNHNS, CDR2 SASEGT. There are 15 residues in the CDR3. V lost 3 bases and J lost 2, with 14 bases in between. Here the CDR3 reads CASSDVRDRTYEQYF. Written as DNA, the CDR3 is TGTGCCAGCAGTGATGTCCGGGACCGCACCTACGAGCAGTACTTC.

The rearrangement links TRBV12-3 or TRBV12-4 to TRBJ1-5; D possibly corresponds to TRBD1 (5 bases). V lost 6 bases and J 5 bases, leaving 20 bases between the germline ends. The CDR3 totals 16 residues. The CDR3 bases are TGTGCCAGCAGCAGGGACGTTGGGGCTAAACATCAGCCCCAGCATTTT. Its protein product is CASSRDVGAKHQPQHF.

There are a few counts of this clonotype. The gene calls are TRBV12-3 or TRBV12-4 and TRBJ1-1, with 10 bases aligning to TRBD1. The CDR3 contains 13 residues. The junction had 1 base not matched to a gene; V was cut back by 6 bases and J by 3 bases. CDR3 in DNA: TGTGCCAGCAGGGGGACAGGGGACACTGAAGCTTTCTTT. It codes for CASRGTGDTEAFF.

This clonotype was seen a handful of times. The J gene is TRBJ1-6, the V gene TRBV12-3 or TRBV12-4, with D unclear. CDR3 length: 16 amino acids. Between the trimmed V and J ends, which lost 3 bases and 11 bases, there was a span of 20 bases. The chain's CDR3 is CASSFGTDHRLTPLHF. The CDR3 DNA reads TGTGCCAGCAGTTTTGGTACAGATCACCGGTTAACACCCCTCCACTTT.

The chain employs TRBV5-1 and TRBJ2-5; 7 bases align to TRBD2. Germline CDR1 SGHRS, CDR2 YFSETQ. The V gene end was trimmed by 7 bases and the J gene end by 0 bases; junction bases not matched to a gene: 15. The CDR3 is 17 amino acids. The CDR3 loop reads CASARTPGLADQETQYF. CDR3 sequence (DNA): TGCGCCAGCGCTCGTACTCCGGGGCTAGCGGACCAAGAGACCCAGTACTTC.

This clonotype was seen only a few times. The gene calls are TRBV29-1 and TRBJ1-1, with D unresolved. The CDR3 runs to 13 residues. Trimming cost V 4 bases and J 1 base, with 10 bases left between them. From germline, CDR1 is SQVTM and CDR2 ANQGSEA. For the CDR3, the DNA is TGCAGCGTTGCTCCCGGGGAGAACACTGAAGCTTTCTTT. Protein sequence: CSVAPGENTEAFF.

This clonotype was detected only a few times. The chain recombines TRBV3-1 with TRBJ2-5; 16 nucleotides agree with TRBD2. The V and J ends lost 0 bases and 5 bases, in that order; junction bases with no gene match: 6. CDR3 length: 18 residues. Germline values: CDR1 LGHDT, CDR2 YNNKEL (reference sequence). CDR3 in amino acids: CASSQEGTSGGARETQYF. CDR3 nucleotides: TGTGCCAGCAGCCAAGAAGGGACTAGCGGGGGGGCCAGGGAGACCCAGTACTTC.

This clonotype was found a few times. This chain joins TRBV5-1 and TRBJ2-1; D is tentatively TRBD1 or TRBD2 (5 bases each). The CDR3 has 16 residues. The V end was cut by 0 bases, the J end by 5 bases, with 15 bases between. The germline CDR1 and CDR2 sequences are SGHRS and YFSETQ. CDR3 sequence: CASSLEGPGSHNEQFF. CDR3 in DNA: TGCGCCAGCAGCTTGGAGGGGCCAGGGAGCCACAATGAGCAGTTCTTC.

Of note for this clonotype: Its ends do not fully match the called genes, so a read error is possible. The chain carries TRBV20-1 and TRBJ2-5, with D possibly matching TRBD1 (7 bases). CDR1 and CDR2 (germline): DFQATT, SNEGSKA (reference sequence). This CDR3 comprises 16 residues. The CDR3: CSASRERGPYYNERFF. DNA of the CDR3: TGCAGTGCTAGCCGGGAGAGGGGGCCCTATTACAATGAGCGGTTCTTC.

V and J are TRBV2 and TRBJ2-5; D unresolved. Judging by the DNA end, TRBJ2-1 fits better; the J call may be wrong. From germline, CDR1 is SNHLY and CDR2 FYNNEI. This CDR3 has 16 amino acids. The CDR3 loop reads CASSHLVDPGRDEQFF. CDR3 DNA: TGTGCCAGCAGTCATCTGGTGGACCCTGGAAGGGATGAGCAGTTCTTC.

The chain carries TRBV5-1 and TRBJ2-1; D gene ambiguous. CDR1 is SGHRS and CDR2 is YFSETQ in the germline V gene. Trimming took 4 bases from V and 3 from J, leaving 11 bases between them. The CDR3 runs to 14 residues. CDR3 in amino acids: CASSRVRDYNEQFF. The DNA for the CDR3 is TGCGCCAGCAGCCGGGTACGTGACTACAATGAGCAGTTCTTC.

This sequence joins TRBV29-1 and TRBJ2-1, with D perhaps TRBD1 or TRBD2 (5 bases each). V lost 3 bases and J lost 5, with 17 bases in between. The CDR3 has 15 residues. Per germline, CDR1 SQVTM and CDR2 ANQGSEA. The DNA for the CDR3 is TGCAGCGTTGACAAATTAACCTTGGGGGACAATGAGCAGTTCTTC. Residues: CSVDKLTLGDNEQFF.

The chain recombines TRBV12-3 or TRBV12-4 with TRBJ1-1; D remains unclear. The ends were cut back, 7 bases at V and 3 bases at J, with 9 bases in the middle. This CDR3 contains 12 residues. For the CDR3, the DNA is TGTGCCAGCATAGGTTCGGACACTGAAGCTTTCTTT. Its protein product is CASIGSDTEAFF.

A word on this clonotype: Just one base apart from a much larger clone, this may be a read error. V and J are TRBV10-3 and TRBJ2-7; D gene uncertain. The CDR3 loop spans 14 amino acids. Germline V gene lookup returns CDR1 ENHRY and CDR2 SYGVKD. The CDR3 nucleotides read TGTGCCATCGGTGAGTGGGTTAGTGGCAGCGAGCAGTACTTC. Translated, it gives CAIGEWVSGSEQYF.

This clonotype was observed a handful of times. V usage is TRBV4-1 and J usage is TRBJ2-3; 9 bases match TRBD2. In germline, CDR1 is MGHRA, CDR2 YSYEKL. The J segment lost 1 base and the V segment lost 1 base, leaving 3 bases of the junction unmatched. The CDR3 is made up of 16 amino acids. The CDR3 nucleotides read TGCGCCAGCAGCCAAGTGGTAGCGGGGGGCACAGATACGCAGTATTTT. It translates to CASSQVVAGGTDTQYF.

V is TRBV3-1 and J is TRBJ2-5; TRBD1 aligns across 7 bases. V trimming: 2 bases; J trimming: 4 bases; junction bases outside the gene matches: 4. Per germline, CDR1 LGHDT and CDR2 YNNKEL (reference sequence). This CDR3 comprises 14 residues. CDR3 nucleotides: TGTGCCAGCAGCCAAAGGGGGCAGGGAGAGACCCAGTACTTC. This sequence encodes CASSQRGQGETQYF.

In this sample, this clonotype turned up a few times. This chain connects TRBV4-2 to TRBJ2-5; 7 nucleotides line up with TRBD1. The germline gives CDR1 LGHNA, CDR2 YNFKEQ. V lost 1 base, J lost 5 bases, and 10 bases stayed unmatched. There are 16 residues in the CDR3. DNA for the CDR3: TGTGCCAGCAGCCAAGGTGGACAGGACCTGCTCGAGACCCAGTACTTC. This encodes CASSQGGQDLLETQYF.

This clonotype was found a few times. The gene calls are TRBV20-1 and TRBJ2-5; a possible D gene is TRBD2 (7 bases). Between the trimmed V and J ends, which lost 3 bases and 5 bases, there was a span of 16 bases. CDR3 length equals 14 residues. Germline values: CDR1 DFQATT, CDR2 SNEGSKA (reference sequence). CDR3 in amino acids: CSASLGGRRETQYF. As DNA, the CDR3 is TGCAGTGCTAGCCTGGGGGGGCGCCGGGAGACCCAGTACTTC.

This clonotype was counted between two and nine times. V is TRBV11-1 and J is TRBJ1-6; TRBD1 might be the D (6 bases). Trimming shortened V by 5 bases and J by 10 bases, and 18 bases separated the two germline ends. CDR1 and CDR2 (germline): SGHAT, FQDESV (reference sequence). The CDR3 length is 15 residues. CDR3 sequence (DNA): TGTGCCAGCAGCACACAGGGAGGACCTTGGTCACCCCTCCACTTT. Translated, it gives CASSTQGGPWSPLHF.

This clonotype was detected a few times. The rearrangement joins TRBV28 to TRBJ1-4; 10 nucleotides agree with TRBD1. Germline CDR1 MDHEN, CDR2 SYDVKM. CDR3 length equals 15 residues. J lost 6 bases, V lost 6 bases, and 7 bases had no gene match. The CDR3 sequence: CASSTTTGGYEKLFF. The CDR3 coding sequence is TGTGCCAGCAGCACAACGACAGGGGGCTATGAAAAACTGTTTTTT.

In this sample, this clonotype turned up many times. The J gene is TRBJ1-1, the V gene TRBV9; weak D call: TRBD1 (5 bases). Between the trimmed V and J ends, which lost 7 bases and 5 bases, there was a span of 12 bases. There are 12 residues in the CDR3. Germline V gene data show CDR1 as SGDLS and CDR2 as YYNGEE. DNA for the CDR3: TGTGCCAGCGGAAGGGGTGAAACTGAAGCTTTCTTT. This sequence encodes CASGRGETEAFF.

Many counts were recorded for this clonotype. V gene TRBV29-1 combines with J gene TRBJ2-7, with unresolved D. The CDR3 extends over 11 amino acids. Germline values: CDR1 SQVTM, CDR2 ANQGSEA. V lost 4 bases and J 5 bases, leaving 9 bases between the germline ends. CDR3 residues: CSVGQQNEQYF. DNA for the CDR3: TGCAGCGTTGGTCAGCAGAACGAGCAGTACTTC.

The chain carries TRBV28 and TRBJ2-2, with no clear D. The V gene lost 6 bases and the J gene lost 5 bases, with 4 bases spanning the gap. The CDR3 covers 11 residues. The germline V gene encodes CDR1 MDHEN and CDR2 SYDVKM. CDR3 nucleotide sequence: TGTGCCAGCAGGATAACCGGGGAGCTGTTTTTT. It encodes CASRITGELFF.

The chain uses TRBV20-1 and TRBJ2-5, with 7 positions matching TRBD2. The CDR3 consists of 14 residues. Germline V lookup: CDR1 DFQATT, CDR2 SNEGSKA (reference sequence). Germline trimming cut 6 bases from V and 7 bases from J; bases unmatched to any gene: 14. CDR3 loop: CSARDGGSVGTQYF. Written as DNA, the CDR3 is TGCAGTGCCCGGGACGGGGGGAGTGTAGGGACCCAGTACTTC.

This chain connects TRBV3-1 to TRBJ2-3; TRBD1 agrees at 9 bases. V shed 5 bases, J shed 0 bases, and the junction held 12 bases outside the gene matches. The germline gives CDR1 LGHDT, CDR2 YNNKEL (reference sequence). This CDR3 has 18 amino acids. The CDR3 DNA reads as TGTGCCAGCAGCGTCCGGGACAGGGCGAAATCAAGCACAGATACGCAGTATTTT. Its translation: CASSVRDRAKSSTDTQYF.

The CDR3: CASSFGGWGSQPQHF. For the CDR3, the DNA is TGTGCCAGCAGTTTTGGGGGCTGGGGTTCTCAGCCCCAGCATTTT. This chain joins TRBV27 and TRBJ1-5, with a possible D match to TRBD1 (6 bases). CDR3 length equals 15 residues. V was cut by 3 bases and J by 6 bases, with 15 bases left in between. Per germline, CDR1 MNHEY and CDR2 SMNVEV (reference sequence).

This clonotype was detected only a few times. The chain couples TRBV28 to TRBJ1-4; 10 bases are a match to TRBD1. The junction had 4 bases not matched to a gene; V was cut back by 5 bases and J by 7 bases. CDR3 length: 14 residues. Germline V lookup: CDR1 MDHEN, CDR2 SYDVKM. CDR3 sequence (DNA): TGTGCCAGCAGTGGACAGGGGGAGTTTGAAAAACTGTTTTTT. This gives the protein CASSGQGEFEKLFF. Looking up the rest from reference TRBV28 and TRBJ1-4 gives the full variable domain: DVKVTQSSRYLVKRTGEKVFLECVQDMDHENMFWYRQDPGLGLRLIYFSYDVKMKEKGDIPEGYSVSREKKERFSLILESASTNQTSMYLCASSGQGEFEKLFFGSGTQLSVL.